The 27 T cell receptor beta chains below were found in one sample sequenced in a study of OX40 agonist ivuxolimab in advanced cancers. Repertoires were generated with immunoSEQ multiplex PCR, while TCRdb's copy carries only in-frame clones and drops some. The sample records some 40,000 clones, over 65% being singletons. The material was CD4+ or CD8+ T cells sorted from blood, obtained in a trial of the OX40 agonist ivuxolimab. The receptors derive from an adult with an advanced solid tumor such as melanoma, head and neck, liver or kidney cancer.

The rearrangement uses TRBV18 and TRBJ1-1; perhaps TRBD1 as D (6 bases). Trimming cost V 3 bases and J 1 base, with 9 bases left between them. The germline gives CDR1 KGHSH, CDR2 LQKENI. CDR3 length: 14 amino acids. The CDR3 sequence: CASSPSGANTEAFF. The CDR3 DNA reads TGTGCCAGCTCACCCTCAGGGGCGAACACTGAAGCTTTCTTT.

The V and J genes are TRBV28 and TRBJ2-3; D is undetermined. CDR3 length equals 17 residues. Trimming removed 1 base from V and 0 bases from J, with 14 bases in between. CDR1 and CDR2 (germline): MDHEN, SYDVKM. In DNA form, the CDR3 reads TGTGCCAGCAGTTTATCAGTGGCGATTGGAAGCACAGATACGCAGTATTTT. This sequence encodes CASSLSVAIGSTDTQYF. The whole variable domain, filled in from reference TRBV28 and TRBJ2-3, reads DVKVTQSSRYLVKRTGEKVFLECVQDMDHENMFWYRQDPGLGLRLIYFSYDVKMKEKGDIPEGYSVSREKKERFSLILESASTNQTSMYLCASSLSVAIGSTDTQYFGPGTRLTVL.

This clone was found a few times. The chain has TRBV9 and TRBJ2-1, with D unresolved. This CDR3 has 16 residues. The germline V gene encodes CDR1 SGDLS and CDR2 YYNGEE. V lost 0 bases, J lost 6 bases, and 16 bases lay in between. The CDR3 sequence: CASSVAWGIVGNEQFF. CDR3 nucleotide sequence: TGTGCCAGCAGCGTAGCTTGGGGAATAGTTGGCAATGAGCAGTTCTTC.

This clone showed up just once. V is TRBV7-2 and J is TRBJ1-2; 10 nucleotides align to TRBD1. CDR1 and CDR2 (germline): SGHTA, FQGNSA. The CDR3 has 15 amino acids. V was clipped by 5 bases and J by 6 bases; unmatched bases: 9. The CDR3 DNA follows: TGTGCCAGCAGCCCCTTAGACAGGGGGCCAGATGGCTACACCTTC. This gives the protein CASSPLDRGPDGYTF.

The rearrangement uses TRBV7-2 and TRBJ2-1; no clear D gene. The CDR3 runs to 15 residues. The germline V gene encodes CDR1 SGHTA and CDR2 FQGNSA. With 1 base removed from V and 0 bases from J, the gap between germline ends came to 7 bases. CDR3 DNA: TGTGCCAGCAGCTTAGGGCCAGTCTCCTACAATGAGCAGTTCTTC. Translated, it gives CASSLGPVSYNEQFF.

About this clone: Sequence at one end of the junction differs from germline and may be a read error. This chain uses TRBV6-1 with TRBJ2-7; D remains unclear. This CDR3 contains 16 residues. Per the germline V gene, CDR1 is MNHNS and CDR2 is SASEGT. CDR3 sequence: CAISDPSTEPGYEQYF. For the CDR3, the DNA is TGTGCCATCAGTGATCCATCGACGGAGCCGGGCTACGAGCAGTACTTC.

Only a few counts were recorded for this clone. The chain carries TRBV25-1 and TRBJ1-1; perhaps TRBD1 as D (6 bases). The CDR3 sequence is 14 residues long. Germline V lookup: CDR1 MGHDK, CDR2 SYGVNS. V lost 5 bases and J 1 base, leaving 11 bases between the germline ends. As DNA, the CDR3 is TGTGCCAGCAGTCACAGGGCACAGAACACTGAAGCTTTCTTT. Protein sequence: CASSHRAQNTEAFF.

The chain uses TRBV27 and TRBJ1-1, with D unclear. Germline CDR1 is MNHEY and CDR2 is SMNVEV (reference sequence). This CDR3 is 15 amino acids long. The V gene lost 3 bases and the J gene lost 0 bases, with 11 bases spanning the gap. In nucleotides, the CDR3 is TGTGCCAGCAGTTTGGTAAGGACCATGAACACTGAAGCTTTCTTT. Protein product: CASSLVRTMNTEAFF.

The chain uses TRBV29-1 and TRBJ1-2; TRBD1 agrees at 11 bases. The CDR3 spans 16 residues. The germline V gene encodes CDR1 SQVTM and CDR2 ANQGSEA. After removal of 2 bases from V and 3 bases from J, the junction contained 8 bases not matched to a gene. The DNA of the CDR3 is TGCAGCGTTGAACCGATGGGGGGACAGGGGGACTATGGCTACACCTTC. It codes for CSVEPMGGQGDYGYTF. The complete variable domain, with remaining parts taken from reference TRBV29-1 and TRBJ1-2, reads SAVISQKPSRDICQRGTSLTIQCQVDSQVTMMFWYRQQPGQSLTLIATANQGSEATYESGFVIDKFPISRPNLTFSTLTVSNMSPEDSSIYLCSVEPMGGQGDYGYTFGSGTRLTVV.

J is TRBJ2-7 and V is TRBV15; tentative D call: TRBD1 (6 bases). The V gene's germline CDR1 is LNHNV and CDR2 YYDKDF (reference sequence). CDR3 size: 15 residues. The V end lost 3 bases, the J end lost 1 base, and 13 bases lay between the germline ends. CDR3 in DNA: TGTGCCACCAGCAGGCCGGGACACCCGTCCTACGAGCAGTACTTC. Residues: CATSRPGHPSYEQYF.

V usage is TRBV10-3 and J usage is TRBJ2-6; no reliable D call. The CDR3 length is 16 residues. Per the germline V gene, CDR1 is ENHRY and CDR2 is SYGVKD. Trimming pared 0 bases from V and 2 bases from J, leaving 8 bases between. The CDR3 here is CAISESAAAGANVLTF. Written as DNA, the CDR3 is TGTGCCATCAGTGAGTCAGCAGCAGCTGGGGCCAACGTCCTGACTTTC.

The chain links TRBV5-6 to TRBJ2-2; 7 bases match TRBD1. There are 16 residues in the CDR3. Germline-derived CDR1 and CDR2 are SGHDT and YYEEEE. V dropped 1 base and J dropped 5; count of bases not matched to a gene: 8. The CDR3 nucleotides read TGTGCCAGCAGCTTGTGGTCAGGGGGATGGACCGGGGAGCTGTTTTTT. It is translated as CASSLWSGGWTGELFF.

The CDR3 DNA sequence: TGTGCCAGCTCACCATCAACAGGGCTATTCACAGATACGCAGTATTTT. It yields the protein CASSPSTGLFTDTQYF. The rearrangement links TRBV18 to TRBJ2-3, with D tentatively TRBD1 (6 bases). Germline V gene lookup returns CDR1 KGHSH and CDR2 LQKENI. The CDR3 spans 16 residues. With 2 bases removed from V and 2 bases from J, the gap between germline ends came to 14 bases. The complete variable domain, with remaining parts taken from reference TRBV18 and TRBJ2-3, reads NAGVMQNPRHLVRRRGQEARLRCSPMKGHSHVYWYRQLPEEGLKFMVYLQKENIIDESGMPKERFSAEFPKEGPSILRIQQVVRGDSAAYFCASSPSTGLFTDTQYFGPGTRLTVL.

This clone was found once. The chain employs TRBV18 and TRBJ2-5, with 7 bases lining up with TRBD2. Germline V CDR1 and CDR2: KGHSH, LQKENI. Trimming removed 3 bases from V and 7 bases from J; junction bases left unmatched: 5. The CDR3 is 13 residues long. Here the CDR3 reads CASSPDLAGTQYF. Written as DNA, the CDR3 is TGTGCCAGCTCACCGGATTTAGCGGGGACCCAGTACTTC.

In nucleotides, the CDR3 is TGCGCCAGCACCTATTCAAGACTAAGGGGCGACTACACCTTC. It translates to CASTYSRLRGDYTF. The genes are TRBV10-2 and TRBJ1-2, with D possibly being TRBD1 (5 bases). The CDR3 extends over 14 amino acids. Germline CDR1 and CDR2: WSHSY and SAAADI. The germline V and J ends were trimmed by 7 bases and 10 bases, with 22 bases remaining between them.

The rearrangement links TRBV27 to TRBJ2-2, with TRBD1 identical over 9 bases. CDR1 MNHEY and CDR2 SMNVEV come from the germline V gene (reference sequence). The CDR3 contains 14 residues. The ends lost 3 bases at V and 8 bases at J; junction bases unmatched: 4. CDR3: CASSLTGGRGELFF. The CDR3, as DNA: TGTGCCAGCAGTTTGACAGGGGGAAGAGGGGAGCTGTTTTTT.

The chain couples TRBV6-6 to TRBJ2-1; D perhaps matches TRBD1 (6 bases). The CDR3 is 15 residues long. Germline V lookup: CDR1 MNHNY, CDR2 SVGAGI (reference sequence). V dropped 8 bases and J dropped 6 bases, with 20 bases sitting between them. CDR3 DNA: TGTGCCAGCTTATCCCAAATAACAGGGTCCAATGAGCAGTTCTTC. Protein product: CASLSQITGSNEQFF.

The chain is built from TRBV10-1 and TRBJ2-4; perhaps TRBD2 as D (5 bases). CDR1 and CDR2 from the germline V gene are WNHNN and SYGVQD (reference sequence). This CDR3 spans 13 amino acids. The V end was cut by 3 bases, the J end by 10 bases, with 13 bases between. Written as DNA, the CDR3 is TGCGCCAGCAGTGATGCTAGCAGTCGAATTCAGTACTTC. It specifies CASSDASSRIQYF.

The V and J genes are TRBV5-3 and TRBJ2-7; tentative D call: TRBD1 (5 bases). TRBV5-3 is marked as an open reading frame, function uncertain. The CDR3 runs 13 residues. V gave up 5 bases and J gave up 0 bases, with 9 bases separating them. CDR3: CARRAGHSYEQYF. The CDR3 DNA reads TGTGCCAGAAGGGCAGGACACTCCTACGAGCAGTACTTC.

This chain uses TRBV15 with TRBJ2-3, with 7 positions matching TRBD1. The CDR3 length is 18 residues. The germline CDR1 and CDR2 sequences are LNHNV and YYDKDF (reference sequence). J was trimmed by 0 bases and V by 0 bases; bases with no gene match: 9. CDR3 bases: TGTGCCACCAGCAGAGATCTCGGGACAGTCACTAGCACAGATACGCAGTATTTT. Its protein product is CATSRDLGTVTSTDTQYF.

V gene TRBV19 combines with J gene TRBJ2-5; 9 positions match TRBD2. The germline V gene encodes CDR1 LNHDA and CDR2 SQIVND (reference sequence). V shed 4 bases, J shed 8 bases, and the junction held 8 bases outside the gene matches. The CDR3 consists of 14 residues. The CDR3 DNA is TGTGCCAGTAGTAGTAGCGGGAGTGGGAATACCCAGTACTTC. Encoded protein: CASSSSGSGNTQYF.

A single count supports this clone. The CDR3 nucleotides read TGTGCCAGCAGGAGGAGTTTCTCTGGAAACACCATATATTTT. It translates to CASRRSFSGNTIYF. The V call is TRBV28, the J call TRBJ1-3, with D uncertain. V lost 6 bases and J lost 0, with 9 bases in between. The CDR3 consists of 14 residues. The germline V gene has CDR1 MDHEN and CDR2 SYDVKM.

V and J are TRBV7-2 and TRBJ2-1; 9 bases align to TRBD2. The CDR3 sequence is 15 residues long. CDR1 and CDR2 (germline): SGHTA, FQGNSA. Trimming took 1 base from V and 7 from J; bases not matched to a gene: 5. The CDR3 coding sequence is TGTGCCAGCAGCTTAGTTGGGACTAGCACGAATGAGCAGTTCTTC. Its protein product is CASSLVGTSTNEQFF.

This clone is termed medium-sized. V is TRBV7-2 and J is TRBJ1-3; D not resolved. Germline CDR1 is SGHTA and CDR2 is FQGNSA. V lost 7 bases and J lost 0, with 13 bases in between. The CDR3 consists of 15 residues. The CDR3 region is CASTKDRASGNTIYF. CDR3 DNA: TGTGCCAGCACCAAAGACCGAGCCTCTGGAAACACCATATATTTT. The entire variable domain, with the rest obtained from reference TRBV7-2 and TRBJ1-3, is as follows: GAGVSQSPSNKVTEKGKDVELRCDPISGHTALYWYRQSLGQGLEFLIYFQGNSAPDKSGLPSDRFSAERTGGSVSTLTIQRTQQEDSAVYLCASTKDRASGNTIYFGEGSWLTVV.

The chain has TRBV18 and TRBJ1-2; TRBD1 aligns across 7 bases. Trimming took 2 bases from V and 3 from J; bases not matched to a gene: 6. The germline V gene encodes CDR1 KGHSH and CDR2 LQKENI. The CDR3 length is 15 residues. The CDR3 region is CASSPIPRGDYGYTF. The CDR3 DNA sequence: TGTGCCAGCTCACCAATTCCCAGGGGGGACTATGGCTACACCTTC.

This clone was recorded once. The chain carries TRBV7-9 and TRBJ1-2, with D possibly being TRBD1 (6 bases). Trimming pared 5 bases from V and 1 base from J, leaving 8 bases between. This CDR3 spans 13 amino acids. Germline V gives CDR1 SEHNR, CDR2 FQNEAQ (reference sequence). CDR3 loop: CASSEQGNYGYTF. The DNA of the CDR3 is TGTGCCAGCAGCGAACAGGGTAACTATGGCTACACCTTC.

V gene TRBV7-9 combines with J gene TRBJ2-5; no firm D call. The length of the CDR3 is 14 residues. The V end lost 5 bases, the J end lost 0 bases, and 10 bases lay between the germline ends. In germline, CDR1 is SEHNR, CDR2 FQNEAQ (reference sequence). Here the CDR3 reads CASSQDPDQETQYF. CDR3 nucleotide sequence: TGTGCCAGCAGCCAAGACCCGGACCAAGAGACCCAGTACTTC.